The source of this T cell receptor (beta chain) is a study of neoadjuvant anti-PD-1 for oral cavity cancer. Background on the study: Patients mostly received three to four biweekly nivolumab doses at 3 mg/kg before surgery. Non-progressing patients received a fourth nivolumab dose near day 43, then surgery on days 50-56.

With 4 bases clipped from V and 3 bases from J, the junction kept 5 bases outside the gene matches. This CDR3 has 15 amino acids. Germline loops: CDR1 MDHEN, CDR2 SYDVKM. Assay: immunoSEQ multiplex PCR; the TCRdb copy retains only in-frame clones and omits some. The table records approximately 43,000 clones, about 77% of them present only once. The time point was: after neoadjuvant nivolumab, at surgical resection. Patients were newly diagnosed with stage II-IVA oral cavity squamous cell carcinoma without prior systemic or radiation treatment. The patients had HPV-negative, locally advanced oral cavity squamous cell carcinoma.

V gene TRBV28 combines with J gene TRBJ2-1, with 8 bases aligning to TRBD1. This receptor was identified in a person between 40 and 85 years old with oral cavity squamous cell carcinoma. Sequenced material: PBMCs, taken after nivolumab (anti-PD-1) treatment. CDR3 residues: CASSSIGQGYNEQFF. Written as DNA, the CDR3 is TGTGCCAGCAGTTCCATCGGACAGGGCTACAATGAGCAGTTCTTC.